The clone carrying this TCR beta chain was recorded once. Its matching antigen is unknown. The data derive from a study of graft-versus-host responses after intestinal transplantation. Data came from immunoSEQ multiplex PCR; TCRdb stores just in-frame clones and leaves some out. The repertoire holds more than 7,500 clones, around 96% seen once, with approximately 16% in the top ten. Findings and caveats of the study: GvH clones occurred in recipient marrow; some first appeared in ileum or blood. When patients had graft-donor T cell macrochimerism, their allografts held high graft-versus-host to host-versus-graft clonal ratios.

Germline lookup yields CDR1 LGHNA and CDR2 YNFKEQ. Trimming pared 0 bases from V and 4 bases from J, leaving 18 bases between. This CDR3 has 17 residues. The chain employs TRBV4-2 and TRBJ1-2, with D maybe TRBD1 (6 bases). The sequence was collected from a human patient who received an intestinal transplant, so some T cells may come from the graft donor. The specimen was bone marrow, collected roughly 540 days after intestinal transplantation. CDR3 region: CASSQDGPGAGSYGYTF. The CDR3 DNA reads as TGTGCCAGCAGCCAAGATGGTCCGGGGGCGGGCTCCTATGGCTACACCTTC.